One and the same sample provided the 29 T cell receptor beta chains below, sequenced in a study of shared clonotypes between healthy human individuals. Here immunoSEQ multiplex PCR was the method, and the copy in TCRdb shows in-frame clones only, minus some. The table shows about 510,000 clones, with 90% to 96% occurring only once. The sample taken for sequencing was naive CD4+ T cells sorted from blood. The subset was: CD45RA+ positively selected. The receptors were gathered from a young woman in good health.

The rearrangement links TRBV19 to TRBJ2-1; 8 bases line up with TRBD2. The CDR3 loop spans 16 amino acids. Per the germline V gene, CDR1 is LNHDA and CDR2 is SQIVND (reference sequence). Trimming at V came to 6 bases and at J to 5 bases, leaving 12 bases not matched to a gene. CDR3 sequence reads: CASRPWGAGANNEQFF. CDR3 bases: TGTGCCAGTAGACCCTGGGGAGCGGGAGCAAACAATGAGCAGTTCTTC.

The sample holds a few counts of this clone. The chain links TRBV1 to TRBJ2-7; the DNA was not used to check the table's D call, TRBD1. TRBV1 is assigned pseudogene status. This CDR3 region has 12 residues. The CDR3 region has the DNA TGCACCAGCAGCCACAGGGCGTACGAGCAGTACTTC. Translating it yields CTSSHRAYEQYF.

The rearrangement links TRBV27 to TRBJ1-4; D not certain. CDR1 and CDR2 from the germline V gene are MNHEY and SMNVEV (reference sequence). The CDR3 extends over 14 amino acids. Trimming left V 3 bases short and J 3 bases short, with 8 bases between. The CDR3 DNA is TGTGCCAGCAGTTTTTTAGGGTCTAATGAAAAACTGTTTTTT. Its translation: CASSFLGSNEKLFF.

The chain employs TRBV5-4 and TRBJ2-3, with no clear D. Trimming took off 2 bases at V and 3 bases at J, with 13 bases between the two ends. The CDR3 has 15 residues. The germline CDR1 and CDR2 sequences are SGHNT and YYREEE (reference sequence). The CDR3 region has the DNA TGTGCCAGCAGCTTCGCACAGCAGACTACAGATACGCAGTATTTT. Residues: CASSFAQQTTDTQYF.

The chain links TRBV28 to TRBJ2-5, with 11 bases lining up with TRBD2. Gene TRBJ2-7 matches the end of the DNA better, so the J call may be wrong. The CDR3 covers 16 residues. Germline V gene sequence: CDR1 MDHEN, CDR2 SYDVKM. The CDR3 sequence is CASSLLLAGADYEQYF. For the CDR3, the DNA is TGTGCCAGCAGTTTACTACTAGCGGGAGCAGATTACGAGCAGTACTTC.

As regards this clone: Other DNA sequences in this sample translate to the same CDR3. The chain uses TRBV19 and TRBJ2-1, with TRBD2 as a possible D gene (5 bases). V lost 3 bases, J lost 0 bases, and 9 bases lay in between. This CDR3 comprises 15 residues. Germline loops: CDR1 LNHDA, CDR2 SQIVND (reference sequence). The chain's CDR3 is CASSISGSSYNEQFF. CDR3 nucleotide sequence: TGTGCCAGTAGTATCTCGGGAAGCTCCTACAATGAGCAGTTCTTC.

This clone was detected a few times. This chain joins TRBV4-2 and TRBJ1-1; no clear D. The V gene lost 1 base and the J gene lost 1 base, with 4 bases spanning the gap. This CDR3 spans 13 amino acids. Germline CDR1 LGHNA, CDR2 YNFKEQ. CDR3 residues: CASSQGGNTEAFF. CDR3 nucleotides: TGTGCCAGCAGCCAAGGGGGGAACACTGAAGCTTTCTTT.

The chain is built from TRBV19 and TRBJ1-5; D is possibly TRBD1 (5 bases). The CDR3 spans 15 residues. CDR1 and CDR2 from the germline V gene are LNHDA and SQIVND (reference sequence). The germline V and J ends were trimmed by 5 bases and 3 bases, with 14 bases remaining between them. The CDR3 DNA reads TGTGCCAGTAGTTCGGCCGGGGGACCCAATCAGCCCCAGCATTTT. It codes for CASSSAGGPNQPQHF.

This chain links TRBV2 with TRBJ1-5, with 10 bases that match TRBD1. Germline V gene data show CDR1 as SNHLY and CDR2 as FYNNEI. The CDR3 is 17 amino acids. J gave up 4 bases and V 5 bases, and 11 bases lay outside the gene matches. CDR3 coding DNA: TGTGCCAGCAGTCCGACAGGGGGCTACATAGCAAATCAGCCCCAGCATTTT. Residues: CASSPTGGYIANQPQHF.

CDR3 nucleotide sequence: TGTGCCAGCAGCCGGACTAGCAGCACAGATACGCAGTATTTT. Translation gives CASSRTSSTDTQYF. The chain combines TRBV11-3 with TRBJ2-3, with 8 bases that match TRBD2. Trimming at V came to 5 bases and at J to 0 bases, leaving 1 base not matched to a gene. CDR1 and CDR2 from the germline V gene are SGHNT and YENEEA. The CDR3 length is 14 residues.

The chain has TRBV5-1 and TRBJ1-4, with 9 bases that match TRBD1. Trimming took 0 bases from V and 3 from J; bases not matched to a gene: 3. The CDR3 is 16 amino acids. Per the germline V gene, CDR1 is SGHRS and CDR2 is YFSETQ. The chain's CDR3 is CASSLGDRAANEKLFF. The CDR3 coding sequence is TGCGCCAGCAGCTTGGGGGACAGGGCCGCTAATGAAAAACTGTTTTTT.

The rearrangement uses TRBV2 and TRBJ2-7; D possibly corresponds to TRBD1 (5 bases). The CDR3 runs to 14 residues. Germline V CDR1 and CDR2: SNHLY, FYNNEI. V was shortened by 7 bases and J by 1 base, with 14 bases between the two germline ends. CDR3 sequence: CASTQTATSYEQYF. The CDR3 nucleotides are TGTGCCAGCACCCAGACAGCAACTTCCTACGAGCAGTACTTC.

The rearrangement joins TRBV19 to TRBJ2-6; 7 bases line up with TRBD2. In germline, CDR1 is LNHDA, CDR2 SQIVND (reference sequence). Trimming at V came to 7 bases and at J to 2 bases, leaving 5 bases not matched to a gene. This CDR3 is built from 15 residues. The CDR3 DNA reads as TGTGCCAGTATTAAGGGGAGGGCTGGGGCCAACGTCCTGACTTTC. Protein product: CASIKGRAGANVLTF. The full variable domain, completed using reference TRBV19 and TRBJ2-6, is DGGITQSPKYLFRKEGQNVTLSCEQNLNHDAMYWYRQDPGQGLRLIYYSQIVNDFQKGDIAEGYSVSREKKESFPLTVTSAQKNPTAFYLCASIKGRAGANVLTFGAGSRLTVL.

The chain is built from TRBV5-1 and TRBJ2-1, with D tentatively TRBD2 (6 bases). Germline CDR1 and CDR2: SGHRS and YFSETQ. The CDR3 spans 19 residues. Trimming removed 4 bases at V and 0 bases at J, with 23 bases between. The CDR3 DNA sequence: TGCGCCAGCAGCCCCTTGGGTAGCGGCACCTCTAGCTCCTACAATGAGCAGTTCTTC. It yields the protein CASSPLGSGTSSSYNEQFF.

The V gene is TRBV28, the J gene TRBJ2-3; TRBD2 might be the D (6 bases). From germline, CDR1 is MDHEN and CDR2 SYDVKM. Deletions cut 7 bases from V and 5 bases from J, with 22 bases between. The CDR3 is 16 amino acids. CDR3 coding DNA: TGTGCCAGCACTACGGCTGCCAGGAGGGCCGGAGATACGCAGTATTTT. Its translation is CASTTAARRAGDTQYF.

The genes are TRBV30 and TRBJ2-5; 8 nucleotides match TRBD2. The J call may be mistaken, given a closer DNA end match to TRBJ2-7. The V gene's germline CDR1 is GTSNPN and CDR2 SVGIG (reference sequence). This CDR3 has 12 residues. CDR3 sequence reads: CAWTRGGYEQYF. For the CDR3, the DNA is TGTGCCTGGACCCGGGGGGGGTACGAGCAGTACTTC.

This rearrangement joins TRBV28 to TRBJ2-7; TRBD1 matches at 11 bases. This CDR3 region has 15 residues. With V trimmed by 6 bases and J by 2 bases, 6 bases remained unmatched. The V gene's germline CDR1 is MDHEN and CDR2 SYDVKM. CDR3 region: CASSPSDRGPYEQYF. For the CDR3, the DNA is TGTGCCAGCAGCCCATCGGACAGGGGGCCCTACGAGCAGTACTTC.

The V gene is TRBV27, the J gene TRBJ2-1, with 10 bases identical to TRBD1. CDR3 length: 16 residues. V gave up 0 bases and J gave up 7 bases; unmatched junction bases: 6. CDR1 is MNHEY, CDR2 SMNVEV, per germline (reference sequence). The CDR3 nucleotides are TGTGCCAGCAGTTTATCAAGGGACAGGGGCCCAAATGAGCAGTTCTTC. Its translation: CASSLSRDRGPNEQFF.

This clone was observed a few times. The chain carries TRBV7-9 and TRBJ2-1; D ambiguous. V was shortened by 1 base and J by 5 bases, with 3 bases between the two germline ends. This CDR3 has 12 residues. Germline-derived CDR1 and CDR2 are SEHNR and FQNEAQ (reference sequence). The CDR3: CASSLVDNEQFF. CDR3 nucleotides: TGTGCCAGCAGCTTAGTGGACAATGAGCAGTTCTTC.

This sequence joins TRBV2 and TRBJ2-5; tentative D call: TRBD2 (6 bases). Between the trimmed V and J ends, which lost 4 bases and 0 bases, there was a span of 6 bases. The length of the CDR3 is 13 residues. Germline V lookup: CDR1 SNHLY, CDR2 FYNNEI. For the CDR3, the DNA is TGTGCCAGCAGTGGGGACTACCAAGAGACCCAGTACTTC. Protein: CASSGDYQETQYF. Using reference TRBV2 and TRBJ2-5 for the parts outside the CDR3, the full variable domain is EPEVTQTPSHQVTQMGQEVILRCVPISNHLYFYWYRQILGQKVEFLVSFYNNEISEKSEIFDDQFSVERPDGSNFTLKIRSTKLEDSAMYFCASSGDYQETQYFGPGTRLLVL.

This clone was observed a handful of times. The CDR3 region is CASSFTGVNTEAFF. CDR3 bases: TGTGCCAGCAGTTTTACAGGGGTGAACACTGAAGCTTTCTTT. This chain uses TRBV2 with TRBJ1-1; 7 bases fit TRBD1. The CDR3 contains 14 residues. With 5 bases clipped from V and 0 bases from J, the junction kept 3 bases outside the gene matches. Germline CDR1 reads SNHLY; CDR2 reads FYNNEI.

The chain employs TRBV18 and TRBJ2-1, with 12 bases aligning to TRBD2. Per the germline V gene, CDR1 is KGHSH and CDR2 is LQKENI. This CDR3 region has 15 residues. With V trimmed by 6 bases and J by 4 bases, 4 bases remained unmatched. For the CDR3, the DNA is TGTGCCAGCTCCCTAGCGGGAGGGGGGTACAATGAGCAGTTCTTC. Protein sequence: CASSLAGGGYNEQFF.

The V and J genes are TRBV19 and TRBJ1-5, with D perhaps matching TRBD1 (6 bases). The CDR3 is 13 amino acids. V gave up 6 bases and J gave up 7 bases, with 13 bases separating them. Germline lookup yields CDR1 LNHDA and CDR2 SQIVND (reference sequence). In nucleotides, the CDR3 is TGTGCCAGTAGCGAACAGGGTGCGCAGCCCCAGCATTTT. As protein: CASSEQGAQPQHF.

The table lists this clone with a count of one. The chain recombines TRBV28 with TRBJ2-7; D possibly corresponds to TRBD1 (5 bases). V gave up 6 bases and J gave up 8 bases, with 20 bases separating them. Germline lookup yields CDR1 MDHEN and CDR2 SYDVKM. The CDR3 has 14 amino acids. The CDR3 DNA is TGTGCCAGCAGACACTCTATCAGGGCTGGCCAGCAGTACTTC. Translated, it gives CASRHSIRAGQQYF.

This clone was observed a handful of times. The CDR3 DNA reads as TGTGCCAGTAGACTGGGGGACTACGAGCAGTACTTC. Protein sequence: CASRLGDYEQYF. The chain carries TRBV19 and TRBJ2-7; TRBD1 or TRBD2 may be the D gene (5 bases each). Germline CDR1 LNHDA, CDR2 SQIVND (reference sequence). Trimming shortened V by 6 bases and J by 3 bases, and 9 bases separated the two germline ends. This CDR3 is built from 12 residues.

V and J are TRBV9 and TRBJ1-1; D gene unclear. Per the germline V gene, CDR1 is SGDLS and CDR2 is YYNGEE. Trimming pared 4 bases from V and 4 bases from J, leaving 11 bases between. CDR3 size: 13 residues. This CDR3 reads CASSSTSSTEAFF. The CDR3 coding sequence is TGTGCCAGCAGCTCCACCAGTAGCACTGAAGCTTTCTTT.

This chain uses TRBV5-4 with TRBJ1-2, with D hard to call. V was trimmed by 0 bases and J by 8 bases, leaving 11 bases between them. The CDR3 is made up of 13 amino acids. Germline CDR1 SGHNT, CDR2 YYREEE (reference sequence). The CDR3 nucleotides read TGTGCCAGCAGCTTGGACTTGGCGGTAGGCTACACCTTC. This translates into CASSLDLAVGYTF.

The rearrangement uses TRBV28 and TRBJ1-2; TRBD1 is a possible D gene (6 bases). The ends were cut back, 7 bases at V and 7 bases at J, with 16 bases in the middle. The CDR3 length is 13 residues. CDR1 is MDHEN, CDR2 SYDVKM, per germline. The CDR3 DNA follows: TGTGCCAGCACTTTGATGGGGGCAGGTGGCTACACCTTC. Residues: CASTLMGAGGYTF.

The chain is built from TRBV19 and TRBJ2-4, with D possibly being TRBD1 (6 bases). Trimming left V 3 bases short and J 7 bases short, with 10 bases between. The CDR3 is 13 residues long. Germline V gene data show CDR1 as LNHDA and CDR2 as SQIVND (reference sequence). This CDR3 reads CASSMGQWNIQYF. For the CDR3, the DNA is TGTGCCAGTAGTATGGGACAATGGAACATTCAGTACTTC.